This record covers a single T cell receptor (beta chain). Its antigen is as yet unknown. This entry comes from a study of shared clonotypes between healthy human individuals. Study-wide findings and caveats: Sequencing depth was expected to affect clonotype sharing among donors. Sorted-subset samples were not fully sequenced, rarefaction indicated. Across subsets, estimated richness was generally greater for naive than for memory populations.

V lost 5 bases, J lost 2 bases, and 11 bases stayed unmatched. The germline CDR1 and CDR2 sequences are LNHDA and SQIVND (reference sequence). The CDR3 consists of 16 residues. Assay runs were performed at deep level. Sequencing used immunoSEQ multiplex PCR; TCRdb keeps in-frame clones, though not all of them. This sample has about 2.1 million clones, with around 93% found just once. Terminally differentiated effector memory CD45RA+ cells were excluded by CCR7 positive selection of CD45RO-negative cells. The chain employs TRBV19 and TRBJ1-1; 7 bases match TRBD1. This TCR was sampled from a man between 18 and 35 years old in good health. Some clones in this sample may be carry-over from other donors' samples. The sequenced sample consisted of naive CD8+ T cells from PBMCs. The CDR3 loop reads CASSLRSGGGNTEAFF. CDR3 coding DNA: TGTGCCAGTAGTCTTAGGTCGGGAGGGGGCAACACTGAAGCTTTCTTT.